This passage covers 18 T cell receptor beta chains from one sample sequenced in a study of control samples from healthy donors and cancer patients. Generated by immunoSEQ multiplex PCR, the TCRdb table keeps only in-frame clones and is missing some. The table includes about 130,000 clones, approximately 90% detected once. Sequencing was performed on blood. The source of these receptors is a man in his forties or fifties in good health.

CDR3 sequence reads: CAWSDRPPYGYTF. Here the CDR3 DNA reads TGTGCCTGGTCCGACAGACCTCCCTATGGCTACACCTTC. This sequence joins TRBV30 and TRBJ1-2; perhaps TRBD1 as D (5 bases). This CDR3 spans 13 amino acids. Trimming removed 5 bases at V and 4 bases at J, with 14 bases between. CDR1 and CDR2 from the germline V gene are GTSNPN and SVGIG (reference sequence).

The CDR3 region is CASSLGAGGLGTDTQYF. CDR3 sequence (DNA): TGTGCCAGCAGCTTAGGAGCGGGGGGGCTTGGGACAGATACGCAGTATTTT. The chain uses TRBV13 and TRBJ2-3, with TRBD2 identical over 10 bases. V dropped 0 bases and J dropped 3; count of bases not matched to a gene: 6. Looked up from germline, CDR1 is PRHDT and CDR2 is FYEKMQ (reference sequence). This CDR3 spans 17 amino acids. Drawing the rest from reference TRBV13 and TRBJ2-3, the complete variable domain is AAGVIQSPRHLIKEKRETATLKCYPIPRHDTVYWYQQGPGQDPQFLISFYEKMQSDKGSIPDRFSAQQFSDYHSELNMSSLELGDSALYFCASSLGAGGLGTDTQYFGPGTRLTVL.

This chain joins TRBV5-1 and TRBJ2-2, with D tentatively TRBD1 (6 bases). CDR3 length: 15 residues. Germline loops: CDR1 SGHRS, CDR2 YFSETQ. Trimming shortened V by 4 bases and J by 5 bases, and 15 bases separated the two germline ends. The CDR3: CASSLQGPRTGELFF. CDR3 bases: TGCGCCAGCAGCCTACAGGGACCGAGAACCGGGGAGCTGTTTTTT. The whole variable domain, remainder taken from reference TRBV5-1 and TRBJ2-2, is KAGVTQTPRYLIKTRGQQVTLSCSPISGHRSVSWYQQTPGQGLQFLFEYFSETQRNKGNFPGRFSGRQFSNSRSEMNVSTLELGDSALYLCASSLQGPRTGELFFGEGSRLTVL.

The V and J genes are TRBV3-1 (or the pseudogene TRBV3-2) and TRBJ1-6; 9 bases map to TRBD1. The trim removed 0 bases at V and 9 bases at J, leaving 12 bases unmatched. The CDR3 loop spans 18 amino acids. CDR1 and CDR2 (germline): LGHDT, YNNKEL (reference sequence). The CDR3 DNA reads TGTGCCAGCAGCCAAGATCCCTTAACAGGGGGCGCAGGTTCACCCCTCCACTTT. This codes for CASSQDPLTGGAGSPLHF.

This rearrangement joins TRBV5-4 to TRBJ1-4; 9 bases line up with TRBD1. The CDR3 spans 13 residues. CDR1 is SGHNT and CDR2 is YYREEE in the germline V gene (reference sequence). Unmatched junction bases numbered 5, after V lost 9 bases and J lost 5 bases. The CDR3 DNA reads as TGTGCCACCTTCGACAGGGGGAATGAAAAACTGTTTTTT. Translating gives CATFDRGNEKLFF.

The genes are TRBV9 and TRBJ1-1; weak D call: TRBD1 (5 bases). In germline, CDR1 is SGDLS, CDR2 YYNGEE. Trimming pared 4 bases from V and 6 bases from J, leaving 19 bases between. The CDR3 extends over 15 amino acids. The CDR3, as DNA: TGTGCCAGCAGCCTTAGAGGGGAATTAACCGCTGAAGCTTTCTTT. Its protein product is CASSLRGELTAEAFF.

V is TRBV24-1 and J is TRBJ2-2; tentatively, D is TRBD2 (5 bases). The CDR3 has 17 amino acids. The germline V gene has CDR1 KGHDR and CDR2 SFDVKD. V was pared by 0 bases and J by 3 bases, with 13 bases between. The CDR3 is CATSDLGGGDYTGELFF. For the CDR3, the DNA is TGTGCCACCAGTGATTTGGGAGGCGGAGATTACACCGGGGAGCTGTTTTTT.

V usage is TRBV11-3 and J usage is TRBJ2-2; the D call may be TRBD1 or TRBD2 (5 bases each). The germline V and J ends were trimmed by 3 bases and 4 bases, with 15 bases remaining between them. The length of the CDR3 is 16 residues. Germline lookup yields CDR1 SGHNT and CDR2 YENEEA. The CDR3 here is CASSLVVRAGTGELFF. For the CDR3, the DNA is TGTGCCAGCAGCTTGGTGGTCAGGGCGGGCACCGGGGAGCTGTTTTTT.

This chain connects TRBV5-1 to TRBJ1-1; 7 bases match TRBD1. J was trimmed by 10 bases and V by 4 bases; bases with no gene match: 7. Germline values: CDR1 SGHRS, CDR2 YFSETQ. The CDR3 covers 12 residues. The CDR3 protein is CASSQQGSGAFF. The DNA of the CDR3 is TGCGCCAGCAGCCAACAGGGGTCGGGAGCTTTCTTT.

This clone was recorded once. The chain couples TRBV19 to TRBJ2-1, with D hard to call. The CDR3 spans 14 residues. The germline gives CDR1 LNHDA, CDR2 SQIVND (reference sequence). V dropped 1 base and J dropped 5 bases, with 9 bases sitting between them. The CDR3 DNA reads TGTGCCAGTAGTATAGGGGGTTTCAACAATGAGCAGTTCTTC. Translated: CASSIGGFNNEQFF.

The CDR3 nucleotides are TGTGCCAGCTCACCACCGGGGTTGCGGGGCGGGAACAATGAGCAGTTCTTC. It encodes CASSPPGLRGGNNEQFF. The V gene is TRBV18, the J gene TRBJ2-1; possibly TRBD2 for D (6 bases). The CDR3 has 17 residues. V was pared by 0 bases and J by 5 bases, with 17 bases between. CDR1 KGHSH and CDR2 LQKENI come from the germline V gene.

J is TRBJ1-2 and V is TRBV5-1, with D unresolved. The CDR3 extends over 14 amino acids. The V end lost 0 bases, the J end lost 6 bases, and 12 bases lay between the germline ends. Germline values: CDR1 SGHRS, CDR2 YFSETQ. CDR3 sequence: CASSLEPVRNGYTF. For the CDR3, the DNA is TGCGCCAGCAGCTTGGAGCCAGTAAGAAATGGCTACACCTTC.

The chain couples TRBV11-2 to TRBJ1-4, with 8 bases that match TRBD1. Germline V CDR1 and CDR2: SGHAT, FQNNGV. J gave up 8 bases and V 5 bases, and 10 bases lay outside the gene matches. The CDR3 is 15 amino acids. In DNA form, the CDR3 reads TGTGCCAGCAGCCTAATTCAGGGGGCGTTAGAAAAACTGTTTTTT. Its translation is CASSLIQGALEKLFF.

This clone was seen just once. The V gene is TRBV7-3, the J gene TRBJ2-6; TRBD1 is a possible D gene (6 bases). Germline CDR1 and CDR2: SGHTA and FQGTGA. V shed 5 bases and J shed 0 bases, with 11 bases lying between them. CDR3 size: 16 residues. CDR3 protein: CASSLTGYSGANVLTF. The CDR3 region has the DNA TGTGCCAGCAGCCTGACAGGATACTCTGGGGCCAACGTCCTGACTTTC.

The V gene is TRBV13, the J gene TRBJ2-3, with D perhaps matching TRBD2 (6 bases). CDR1 PRHDT and CDR2 FYEKMQ come from the germline V gene (reference sequence). The CDR3 length is 15 residues. Trimming removed 7 bases from V and 1 base from J, with 15 bases in between. CDR3 amino acids: CASTLGGRGTDTQYF. For the CDR3, the DNA is TGTGCCAGCACCCTGGGGGGAAGGGGCACAGATACGCAGTATTTT.

The chain combines TRBV6-5 with TRBJ1-6; D gene unclear. Trimming shortened V by 8 bases and J by 1 base, and 9 bases separated the two germline ends. The CDR3 covers 14 residues. Germline V lookup: CDR1 MNHEY, CDR2 SVGAGI. CDR3 protein: CASLWGSYNSPLHF. For the CDR3, the DNA is TGTGCCAGCTTGTGGGGTTCCTATAATTCACCCCTCCACTTT.

The chain employs TRBV7-2 and TRBJ2-7; D perhaps matches TRBD1 (5 bases). Germline V lookup: CDR1 SGHTA, CDR2 FQGNSA. CDR3 length: 14 residues. V lost 4 bases and J 7 bases, leaving 17 bases between the germline ends. The CDR3 protein is CASSWAGNLGEQYF. The CDR3 coding sequence is TGTGCCAGCAGCTGGGCAGGGAATTTGGGTGAGCAGTACTTC.

The rearrangement uses TRBV5-5 and TRBJ2-1; D is possibly TRBD1 or TRBD2 (5 bases each). V was trimmed by 6 bases and J by 3 bases, leaving 16 bases between them. CDR3 size: 15 residues. CDR1 and CDR2 from the germline V gene are SGHKS and YYEKEE (reference sequence). CDR3 nucleotides: TGTGCCAGCATGCCGGGACCGACGATCTACAATGAGCAGTTCTTC. It codes for CASMPGPTIYNEQFF.